Below, 9 T cell receptor beta chains from the same sample are listed, as sequenced in a study of CD8 T cells in ankylosing spondylitis. TCRdb re-derived calls from the 5' RACE reads in MiXCR, one entry per CDR3 protein. Of some 300,000 distinct CDR3 sequences listed, roughly 20% are singletons. Sequenced material: blood, either unsorted or a sorted T cell fraction (not recorded which). These receptors originate from a female donor with ankylosing spondylitis or in good health (not recorded which).

J is TRBJ1-2 and V is TRBV5-8; D remains ambiguous. V was cut by 2 bases and J by 4 bases, with 12 bases left in between. Germline loops: CDR1 SGHTS, CDR2 YDEGEE. CDR3 size: 14 residues. Here the CDR3 reads CASSFPVSGYGYTF. CDR3 in DNA: TGTGCCAGCAGCTTCCCCGTAAGTGGCTATGGCTACACCTTC. The full variable domain, its missing parts supplied by reference TRBV5-8 and TRBJ1-2, is EAGVTQSPTHLIKTRGQQATLRCSPISGHTSVYWYQQALGLGLQFLLWYDEGEERNRGNFPPRFSGRQFPNYSSELNVNALELEDSALYLCASSFPVSGYGYTFGSGTRLTVV.

This clonotype was observed a few times. The V call is TRBV3-1, the J call TRBJ2-1; D could derive from TRBD1 or TRBD2 (5 bases each). V was pared by 4 bases and J by 9 bases, with 22 bases between. The CDR3 length is 16 residues. Germline values: CDR1 LGHDT, CDR2 YNNKEL (reference sequence). The CDR3 is CASSPRGTEDRAEQFF. The CDR3 region has the DNA TGTGCCAGCAGCCCTAGAGGGACGGAGGACCGCGCTGAGCAGTTCTTC.

This sequence joins TRBV12-3 or TRBV12-4 and TRBJ2-7; 9 bases agree with TRBD1. The CDR3 length is 17 residues. V trimming: 3 bases; J trimming: 3 bases; junction bases outside the gene matches: 12. In DNA form, the CDR3 reads TGTGCCAGCAGTTTTTTGGCCCAAGACAGGGGGTTCTACGAGCAGTACTTC. This gives the protein CASSFLAQDRGFYEQYF.

The chain uses TRBV6-2 or TRBV6-3 and TRBJ2-1; D remains ambiguous. This CDR3 spans 12 amino acids. Trimming stripped 4 bases from V and 7 bases from J, with 8 bases between. The V gene's germline CDR1 is MNHEY and CDR2 SVGEGT. Here the CDR3 DNA reads TGTGCCAGCAGTTGGGTAAGAAATGAGCAGTTCTTC. Residues: CASSWVRNEQFF.

The chain couples TRBV3-1 to TRBJ2-7, with D perhaps TRBD2 (5 bases). CDR1 LGHDT and CDR2 YNNKEL come from the germline V gene (reference sequence). The CDR3 consists of 17 residues. Trimming cost V 7 bases and J 3 bases, with 25 bases left between them. The CDR3 region is CASTQDVRGTPRYEQYF. Here the CDR3 DNA reads TGTGCCAGCACCCAGGATGTACGGGGAACACCCCGCTACGAGCAGTACTTC.

The J gene is TRBJ1-2, the V gene TRBV6-2 or TRBV6-3; D is uncertain. V dropped 8 bases and J dropped 5 bases, with 9 bases sitting between them. The CDR3 has 11 amino acids. CDR1 is MNHEY, CDR2 SVGEGT, per germline. The CDR3 bases are TGTGCCAGCGGTCAGATTTATGGCTACACCTTC. This translates into CASGQIYGYTF.

The genes are TRBV6-1 and TRBJ2-3; no clear D gene. Germline assignment: CDR1 MNHNS and CDR2 SASEGT. With 5 bases removed from V and 8 bases from J, the gap between germline ends came to 14 bases. The CDR3 is made up of 13 amino acids. Here the CDR3 reads CASSPNSVGTQYF. The CDR3 nucleotides are TGTGCCAGCAGTCCCAATTCGGTGGGTACGCAGTATTTT.

This clonotype was seen many times. This chain connects TRBV12-3 or TRBV12-4 to TRBJ1-2; D not certain. V was shortened by 1 base and J by 5 bases, with 5 bases between the two germline ends. The CDR3 sequence is 12 residues long. The CDR3 bases are TGTGCCAGCAGTTTAGAGATTTATGGCTACACCTTC. It specifies CASSLEIYGYTF.

This clonotype has more than one count but fewer than ten. The chain carries TRBV20-1 and TRBJ2-1; 13 positions agree with TRBD2. Germline assignment: CDR1 DFQATT and CDR2 SNEGSKA (reference sequence). Losses at the gene ends were 0 bases for V and 3 bases for J; bases not matched to a gene: 5. The CDR3 length is 17 residues. CDR3 bases: TGCAGTGCTAGAGATCTAGGACTAGCGGGAGTCTACAATGAGCAGTTCTTC. Its protein is CSARDLGLAGVYNEQFF.